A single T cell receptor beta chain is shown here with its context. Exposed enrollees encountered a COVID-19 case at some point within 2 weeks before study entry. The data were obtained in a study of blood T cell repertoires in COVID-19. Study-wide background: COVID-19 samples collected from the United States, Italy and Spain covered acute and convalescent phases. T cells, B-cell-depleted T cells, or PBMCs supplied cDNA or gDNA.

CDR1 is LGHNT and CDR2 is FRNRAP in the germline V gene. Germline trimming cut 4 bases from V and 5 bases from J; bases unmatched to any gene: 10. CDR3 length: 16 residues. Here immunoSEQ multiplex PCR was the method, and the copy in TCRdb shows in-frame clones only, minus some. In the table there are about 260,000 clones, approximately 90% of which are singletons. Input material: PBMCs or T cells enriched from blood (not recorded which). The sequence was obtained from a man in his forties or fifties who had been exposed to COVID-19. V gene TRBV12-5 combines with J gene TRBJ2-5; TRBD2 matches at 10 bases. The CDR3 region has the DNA TGTGCTAGTGGTTCAGGACTAGCGGTCGGGTGGGAGACCCAGTACTTC. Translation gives CASGSGLAVGWETQYF.